The present entry profiles one TCR beta chain with its context. This record comes from a study of shared clonotypes between healthy human individuals. Sequencing used immunoSEQ multiplex PCR; TCRdb keeps in-frame clones, though not all of them. The sample consists of around 2.3 million clones, around 95% of them appearing once. Specimen: naive CD4+ T cells sorted from blood. The subset here: CD45RA+ positively selected. The receptor was derived from a man between 18 and 29 years old in good health.

CDR3 DNA sequence: TGCGCCAGCAGCTCGCAGTCTGGGGGCTGGAACAATGAGCAGTTCTTC. This translates into CASSSQSGGWNNEQFF. The rearrangement links TRBV5-1 to TRBJ2-1; tentatively, D is TRBD1 (6 bases). The germline V gene has CDR1 SGHRS and CDR2 YFSETQ. The CDR3 has 16 amino acids. V lost 3 bases, J lost 5 bases, and 18 bases lay in between. Filled out from reference TRBV5-1 and TRBJ2-1, the complete variable domain reads KAGVTQTPRYLIKTRGQQVTLSCSPISGHRSVSWYQQTPGQGLQFLFEYFSETQRNKGNFPGRFSGRQFSNSRSEMNVSTLELGDSALYLCASSSQSGGWNNEQFFGPGTRLTVL.